Reported below is one T cell receptor (beta chain). Described time point: after dendritic cell vaccination, including at tumor progression/relapse. This CDR3 spans 18 amino acids. Germline CDR1 reads MNHEY; CDR2 reads SMNVEV (reference sequence). J was trimmed by 2 bases and V by 3 bases; bases with no gene match: 13. Only in-frame clones appear in the TCRdb table, and some are missing; sequencing was by immunoSEQ multiplex PCR. The sample carries about 64,000 clones, approximately 86% recorded once. The sample belongs to a study of glioma-infiltrating T cells after dendritic cell vaccination. The sequenced sample was blood, obtained after dendritic cell vaccination. The sequence was collected from a human donor with glioblastoma. The chain links TRBV27 to TRBJ1-2, with 9 bases that match TRBD1. As DNA, the CDR3 is TGTGCCAGCAGTTTCTTCCGGGACAGGGAAGGCGGAAACTATGGCTACACCTTC. It translates to CASSFFRDREGGNYGYTF.